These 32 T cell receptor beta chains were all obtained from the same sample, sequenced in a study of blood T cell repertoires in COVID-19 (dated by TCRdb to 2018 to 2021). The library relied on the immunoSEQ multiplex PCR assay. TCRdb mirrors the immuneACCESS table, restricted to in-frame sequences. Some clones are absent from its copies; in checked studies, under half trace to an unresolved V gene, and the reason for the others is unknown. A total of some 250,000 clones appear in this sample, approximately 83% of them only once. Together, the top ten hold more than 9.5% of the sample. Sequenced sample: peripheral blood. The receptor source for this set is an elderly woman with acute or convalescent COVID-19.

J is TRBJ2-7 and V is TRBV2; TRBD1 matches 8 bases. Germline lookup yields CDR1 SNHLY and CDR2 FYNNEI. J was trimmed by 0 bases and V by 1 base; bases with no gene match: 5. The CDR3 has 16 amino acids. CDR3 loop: CASSEESGGISYEQYF. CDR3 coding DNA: TGTGCCAGCAGTGAAGAGTCAGGGGGCATCTCCTACGAGCAGTACTTC.

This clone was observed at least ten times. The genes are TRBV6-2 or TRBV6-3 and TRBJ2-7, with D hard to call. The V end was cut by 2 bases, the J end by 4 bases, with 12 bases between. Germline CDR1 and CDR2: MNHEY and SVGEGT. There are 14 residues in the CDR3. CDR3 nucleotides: TGTGCCAGCAGTTACCCTCCCGTCGGGTACGAGCAGTACTTC. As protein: CASSYPPVGYEQYF.

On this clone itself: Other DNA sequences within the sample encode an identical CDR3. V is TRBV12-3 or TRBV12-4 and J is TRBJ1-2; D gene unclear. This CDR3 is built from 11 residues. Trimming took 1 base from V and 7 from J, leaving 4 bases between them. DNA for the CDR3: TGTGCCAGCAGTTTAGGCGGTGGCTACACCTTC. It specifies CASSLGGGYTF.

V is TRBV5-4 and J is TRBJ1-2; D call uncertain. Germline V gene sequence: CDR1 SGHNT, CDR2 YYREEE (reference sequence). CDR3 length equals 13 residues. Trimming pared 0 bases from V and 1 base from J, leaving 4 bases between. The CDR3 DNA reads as TGTGCCAGCAGCTTGGGCAGTAACTATGGCTACACCTTC. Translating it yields CASSLGSNYGYTF.

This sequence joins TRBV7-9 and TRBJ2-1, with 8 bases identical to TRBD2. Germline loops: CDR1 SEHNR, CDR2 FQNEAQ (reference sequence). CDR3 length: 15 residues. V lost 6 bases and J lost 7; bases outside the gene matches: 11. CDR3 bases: TGTGCCAGCAGTTCCCCCGGGGGGGTTTTTAATGAGCAGTTCTTC. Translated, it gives CASSSPGGVFNEQFF.

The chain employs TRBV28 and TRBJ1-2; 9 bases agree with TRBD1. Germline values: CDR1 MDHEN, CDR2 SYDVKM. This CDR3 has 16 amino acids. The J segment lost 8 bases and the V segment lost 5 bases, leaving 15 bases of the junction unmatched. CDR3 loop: CASSPRTGEGPGGYTF. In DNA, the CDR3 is TGTGCCAGCAGTCCGCGGACAGGGGAGGGTCCAGGCGGCTACACCTTC.

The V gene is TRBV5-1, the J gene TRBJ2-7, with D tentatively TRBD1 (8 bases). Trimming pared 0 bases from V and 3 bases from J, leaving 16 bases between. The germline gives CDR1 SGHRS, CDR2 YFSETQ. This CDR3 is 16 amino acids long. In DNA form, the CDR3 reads TGCGCCAGCAGCTTGGCCGGGGGGACAGGAGGCTACGAGCAGTACTTC. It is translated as CASSLAGGTGGYEQYF. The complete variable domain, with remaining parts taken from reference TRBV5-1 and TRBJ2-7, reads KAGVTQTPRYLIKTRGQQVTLSCSPISGHRSVSWYQQTPGQGLQFLFEYFSETQRNKGNFPGRFSGRQFSNSRSEMNVSTLELGDSALYLCASSLAGGTGGYEQYFGPGTRLTVT.

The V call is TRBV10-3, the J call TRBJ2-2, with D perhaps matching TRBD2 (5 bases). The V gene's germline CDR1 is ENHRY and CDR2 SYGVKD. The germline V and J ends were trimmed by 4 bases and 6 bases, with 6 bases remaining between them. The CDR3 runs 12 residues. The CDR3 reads CAISAGSGELFF. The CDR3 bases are TGTGCCATCAGTGCGGGGTCCGGGGAGCTGTTTTTT.

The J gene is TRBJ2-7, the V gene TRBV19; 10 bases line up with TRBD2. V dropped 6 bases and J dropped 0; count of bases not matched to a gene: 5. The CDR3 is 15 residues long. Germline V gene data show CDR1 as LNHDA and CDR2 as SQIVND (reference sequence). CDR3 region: CASSRLAGASYEQYF. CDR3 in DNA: TGTGCCAGTAGCCGACTAGCGGGTGCCTCCTACGAGCAGTACTTC. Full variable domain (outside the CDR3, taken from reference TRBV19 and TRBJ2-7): DGGITQSPKYLFRKEGQNVTLSCEQNLNHDAMYWYRQDPGQGLRLIYYSQIVNDFQKGDIAEGYSVSREKKESFPLTVTSAQKNPTAFYLCASSRLAGASYEQYFGPGTRLTVT.

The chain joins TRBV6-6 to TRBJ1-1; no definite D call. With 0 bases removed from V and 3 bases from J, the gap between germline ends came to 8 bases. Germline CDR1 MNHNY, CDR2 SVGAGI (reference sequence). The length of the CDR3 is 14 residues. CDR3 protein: CASSYSGRYTEAFF. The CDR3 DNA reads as TGTGCCAGCAGTTACTCTGGCAGATACACTGAAGCTTTCTTT.

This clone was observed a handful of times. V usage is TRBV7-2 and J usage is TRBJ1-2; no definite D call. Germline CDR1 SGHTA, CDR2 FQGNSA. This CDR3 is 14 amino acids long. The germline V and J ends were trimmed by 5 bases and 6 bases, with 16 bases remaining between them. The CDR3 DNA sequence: TGTGCCAGCAGCCGTACGACCGGAAGCGATGGCTACACCTTC. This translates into CASSRTTGSDGYTF.

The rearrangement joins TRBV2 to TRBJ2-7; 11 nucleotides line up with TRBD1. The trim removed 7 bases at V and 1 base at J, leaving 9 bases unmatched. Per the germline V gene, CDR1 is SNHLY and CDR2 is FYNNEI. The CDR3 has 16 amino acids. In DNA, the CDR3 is TGTGCCAGCACCGAGGTGGACAGGGGGCTATCCTACGAGCAGTACTTC. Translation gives CASTEVDRGLSYEQYF.

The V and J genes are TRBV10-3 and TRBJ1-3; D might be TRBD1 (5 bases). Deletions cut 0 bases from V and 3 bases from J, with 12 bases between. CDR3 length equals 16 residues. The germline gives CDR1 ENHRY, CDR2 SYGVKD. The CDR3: CAISESYTGSGNTIYF. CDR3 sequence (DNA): TGTGCCATCAGTGAGTCCTATACAGGCAGTGGAAACACCATATATTTT.

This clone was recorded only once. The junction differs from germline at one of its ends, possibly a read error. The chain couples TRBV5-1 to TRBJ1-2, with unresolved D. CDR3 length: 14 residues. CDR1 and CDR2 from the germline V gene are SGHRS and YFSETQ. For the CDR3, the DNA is TGCGCCAGCAGCGTGGCAGAGGCTAAGTATGGCTACACCTTC. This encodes CASSVAEAKYGYTF. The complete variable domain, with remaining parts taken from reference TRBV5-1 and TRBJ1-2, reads KAGVTQTPRYLIKTRGQQVTLSCSPISGHRSVSWYQQTPGQGLQFLFEYFSETQRNKGNFPGRFSGRQFSNSRSEMNVSTLELGDSALYLCASSVAEAKYGYTFGSGTRLTVV.

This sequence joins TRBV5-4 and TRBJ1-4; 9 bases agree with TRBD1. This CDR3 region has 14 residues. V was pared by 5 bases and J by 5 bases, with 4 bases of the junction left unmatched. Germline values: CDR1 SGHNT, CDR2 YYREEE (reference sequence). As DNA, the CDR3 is TGTGCCAGCAGTCTAGACAGGGGGAATGAAAAACTGTTTTTT. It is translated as CASSLDRGNEKLFF.

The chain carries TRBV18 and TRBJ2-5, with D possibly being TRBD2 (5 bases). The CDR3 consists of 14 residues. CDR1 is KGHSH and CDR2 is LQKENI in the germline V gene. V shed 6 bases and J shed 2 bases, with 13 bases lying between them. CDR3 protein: CASSAASRQETQYF. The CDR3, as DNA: TGTGCCAGCTCCGCCGCTAGCCGTCAAGAGACCCAGTACTTC.

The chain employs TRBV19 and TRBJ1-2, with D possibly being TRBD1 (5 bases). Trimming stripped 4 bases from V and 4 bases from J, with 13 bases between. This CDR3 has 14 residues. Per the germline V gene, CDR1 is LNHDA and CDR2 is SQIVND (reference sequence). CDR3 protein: CASSTRQPSYGYTF. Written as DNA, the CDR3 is TGTGCCAGTAGTACGCGACAGCCTTCCTATGGCTACACCTTC.

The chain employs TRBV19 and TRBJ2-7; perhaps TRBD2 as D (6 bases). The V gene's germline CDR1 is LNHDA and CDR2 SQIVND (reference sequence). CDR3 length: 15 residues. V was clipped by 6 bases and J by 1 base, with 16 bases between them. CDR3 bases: TGTGCCAGTAGCCCGACTTGGCGGGGATCCTACGAGCAGTACTTC. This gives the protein CASSPTWRGSYEQYF.

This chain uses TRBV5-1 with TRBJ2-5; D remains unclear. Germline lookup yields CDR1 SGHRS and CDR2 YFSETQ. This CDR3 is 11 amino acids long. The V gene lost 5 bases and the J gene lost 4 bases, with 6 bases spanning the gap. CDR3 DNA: TGCGCCAGCAGGACGGGAGAGACCCAGTACTTC. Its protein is CASRTGETQYF.

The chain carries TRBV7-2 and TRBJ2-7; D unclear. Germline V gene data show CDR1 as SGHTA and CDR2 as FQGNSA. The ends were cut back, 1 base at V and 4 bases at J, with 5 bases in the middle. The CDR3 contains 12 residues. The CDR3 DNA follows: TGTGCCAGCAGCTTAGATCATTACGAGCAGTACTTC. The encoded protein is CASSLDHYEQYF.

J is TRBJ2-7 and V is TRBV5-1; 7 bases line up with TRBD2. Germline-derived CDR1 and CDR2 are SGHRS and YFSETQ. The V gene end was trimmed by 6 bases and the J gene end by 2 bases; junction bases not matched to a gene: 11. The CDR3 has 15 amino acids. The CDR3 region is CASTPSAGSPYEQYF. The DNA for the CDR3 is TGCGCCAGCACCCCCTCAGCGGGGTCGCCCTACGAGCAGTACTTC.

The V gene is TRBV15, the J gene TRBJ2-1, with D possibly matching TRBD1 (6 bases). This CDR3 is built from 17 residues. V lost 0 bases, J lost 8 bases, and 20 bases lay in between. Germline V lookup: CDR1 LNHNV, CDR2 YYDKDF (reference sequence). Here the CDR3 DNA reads TGTGCCACCAGCAGAGATCGAGTGGGGGCCCAAGCATATGAGCAGTTCTTC. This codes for CATSRDRVGAQAYEQFF.

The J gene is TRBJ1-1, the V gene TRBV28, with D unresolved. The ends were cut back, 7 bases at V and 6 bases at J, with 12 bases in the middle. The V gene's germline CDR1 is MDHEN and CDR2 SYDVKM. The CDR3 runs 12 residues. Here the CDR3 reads CASTPPRAEAFF. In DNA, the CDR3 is TGTGCCAGCACACCCCCGAGGGCTGAAGCTTTCTTT.

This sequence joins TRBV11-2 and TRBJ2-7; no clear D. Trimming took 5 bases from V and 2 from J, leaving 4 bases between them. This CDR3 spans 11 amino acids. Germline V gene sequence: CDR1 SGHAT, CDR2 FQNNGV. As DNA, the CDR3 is TGTGCCAGCAGCCGAGCCTACGAGCAGTACTTC. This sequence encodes CASSRAYEQYF.

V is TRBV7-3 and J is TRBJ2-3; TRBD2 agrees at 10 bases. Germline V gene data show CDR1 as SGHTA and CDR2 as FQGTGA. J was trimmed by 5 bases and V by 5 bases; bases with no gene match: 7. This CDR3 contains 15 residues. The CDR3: CASSQSGGAGDTQYF. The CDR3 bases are TGTGCCAGCAGCCAGAGCGGGGGGGCTGGAGATACGCAGTATTTT.

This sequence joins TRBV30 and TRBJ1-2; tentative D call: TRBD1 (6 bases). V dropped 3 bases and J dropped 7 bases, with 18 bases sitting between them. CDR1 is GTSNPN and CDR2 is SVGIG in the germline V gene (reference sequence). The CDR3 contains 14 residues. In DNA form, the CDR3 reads TGTGCCTGGAGAGGGTCCGGGACACTGGGTGGCTACACCTTC. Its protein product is CAWRGSGTLGGYTF.

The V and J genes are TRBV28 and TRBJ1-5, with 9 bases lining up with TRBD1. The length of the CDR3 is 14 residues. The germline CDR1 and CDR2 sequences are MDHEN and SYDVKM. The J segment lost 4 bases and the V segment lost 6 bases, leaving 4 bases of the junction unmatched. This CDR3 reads CASRSGTGNQPQHF. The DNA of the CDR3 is TGTGCCAGCAGATCCGGGACAGGGAATCAGCCCCAGCATTTT.

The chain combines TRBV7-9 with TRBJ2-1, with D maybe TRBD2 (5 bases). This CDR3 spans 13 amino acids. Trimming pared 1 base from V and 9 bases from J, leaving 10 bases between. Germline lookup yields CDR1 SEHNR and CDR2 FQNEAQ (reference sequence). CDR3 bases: TGTGCCAGCAGCTTAGTGAGGGATGGTGAGCAGTTCTTC. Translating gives CASSLVRDGEQFF.

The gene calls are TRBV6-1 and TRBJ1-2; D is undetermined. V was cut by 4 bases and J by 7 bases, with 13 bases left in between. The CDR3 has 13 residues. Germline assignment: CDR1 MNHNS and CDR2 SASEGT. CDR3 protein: CASSVARAGGYTF. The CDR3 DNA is TGTGCCAGCAGTGTAGCGAGGGCTGGTGGCTACACCTTC.

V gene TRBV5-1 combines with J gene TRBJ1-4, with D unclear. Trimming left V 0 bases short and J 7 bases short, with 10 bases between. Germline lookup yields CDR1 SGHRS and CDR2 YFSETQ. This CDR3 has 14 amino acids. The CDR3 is CASSLGGLAEKLFF. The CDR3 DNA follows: TGCGCCAGCAGCTTGGGAGGGCTCGCTGAAAAACTGTTTTTT.

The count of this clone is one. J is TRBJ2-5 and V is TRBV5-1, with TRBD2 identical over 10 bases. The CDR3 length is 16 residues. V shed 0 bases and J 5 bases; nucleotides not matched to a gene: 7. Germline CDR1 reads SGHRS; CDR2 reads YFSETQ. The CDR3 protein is CASSLASSGGRETQYF. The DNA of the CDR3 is TGCGCCAGCAGCTTGGCTTCTAGCGGGGGCCGGGAGACCCAGTACTTC.

CDR3 loop: CSASDPDYQPQHF. Written as DNA, the CDR3 is TGCAGTGCTAGTGACCCCGACTATCAGCCCCAGCATTTT. The V call is TRBV20-1, the J call TRBJ1-5; D is ambiguous. Trimming took off 3 bases at V and 5 bases at J, with 11 bases between the two ends. Germline V CDR1 and CDR2: DFQATT, SNEGSKA (reference sequence). The CDR3 is made up of 13 amino acids.